A selection of T cell receptor beta chains follows, all from one sample in a study of shared clonotypes between healthy human individuals. Generated by immunoSEQ multiplex PCR, the TCRdb table keeps only in-frame clones and is missing some. The sample includes about 2.4 million clones, approximately 94% of them seen just once. Sequenced: naive CD4+ T cells sorted from blood. The source of these receptors is a man aged 18 to 29 in good health. Each CDR3 is given without its conserved first and last residue. For some rows the clone size is stated as once, few or many, or as a class when expanded; others skip it.

>11|TRBV27|-
ASSSGLYQPQH
>13|TRBV5-4|-
ASSTDPATNEKLF
>12|TRBV27|-
ASSLKETGYGYT
>13|TRBV21-1|-
ASSAFAAAGNTIY
>11|TRBV14|-
ASSQGNNQPQH
>14|TRBV29-1|-
SVEVPGQGRSEKLF
>13|TRBV30|-
AWSDGGTVLSPLH
>15|TRBV4-3|-
ASSQFRSGLNTGELF
>14|TRBV18|-
ASSLIGRQLGNIQY
>11|TRBV2|-
ASSSTRRYEQY
>12|TRBV15|-
ATSRSTAGETQY
>12|TRBV30|-
AWSVGPGEEKLF
>13|TRBV27|-
ASRTGTAGANVLT
>12|TRBV28|few
ASSVTPWNEKLF
>11|TRBV4-3|-
ASSPSRTDTQY
>12|TRBV14|-
ASSRGLPGETQY
>11|TRBV29-1|-
SVVGSPYNEQF
>9|TRBV20-1|-
SARVKNEQF
>15|TRBV28|once
ASSSDPGTMGTYEQY
>10|TRBV6-1|-
ASSGHLYEQY
>12|TRBV29-1|-
SVSSGANTGELF
>13|TRBV6-1|-
ASSTGGPSTDTQY
>11|TRBV7-9|-
ASSLILKETQY
>11|TRBV30|once
AWSGQEGSGYT
>13|TRBV5-1|-
ASSLEAGSNQPQH
>11|TRBV5-6|-
ASSLKRVEGYT
>11|TRBV9|-
ASSIGPSNTIY
>13|TRBV6-5|-
ASSYSNGGLRGYT
>10|TRBV19|once
ASSIGSGTQY
>13|TRBV11-2|-
ASSRDRNSGNTIY